A selection of T cell receptor beta chains follows, all from one sample in a study of chemoradiotherapy in HPV16-positive cancers. The table came from immunoSEQ multiplex PCR; TCRdb's copy has only in-frame clones and leaves some out. The table includes about 10,000 clones, 86% detected once. Source: blood, taken from a patient who underwent chemoradiotherapy. The receptors were gathered from a human donor with HPV-associated anogenital cancer. Both conserved end residues are part of each CDR3. The order of the fields is CDR3 protein, CDR3 DNA, clone size, J gene, V gene, D gene. D genes are given only for firm matches. The listing skips clone size in some rows; elsewhere it reads once, few, many or a size class.

CAISSRGLYNEQFF | TGTGCCATCAGTTCCCGGGGACTGTACAATGAGCAGTTCTTC | - | TRBJ2-1 | TRBV10-3 | -
CSVVVGTGELFF | TGCAGCGTTGTTGTAGGGACCGGGGAGCTGTTTTTT | - | TRBJ2-2 | TRBV29-1 | -
CASSPKGVGEQYF | TGTGCCAGCAGTCCGAAGGGGGTGGGCGAGCAGTACTTC | - | TRBJ2-7 | TRBV6-6 | -
CASSPDRGQTYNSPLHF | TGTGCCAGCAGCCCGGACAGGGGGCAGACCTATAATTCACCCCTCCACTTT | once | TRBJ1-6 | TRBV14 | TRBD1
CASSPDRGRETQYF | TGTGCCAGCAGCCCCGACAGGGGGAGAGAGACCCAGTACTTC | - | TRBJ2-5 | TRBV5-4 | TRBD1
CASSPQGRRTEAFF | TGTGCCAGTAGTCCCCAAGGGAGGAGGACTGAAGCTTTCTTT | - | TRBJ1-1 | TRBV19 | -
CASSGQNQPQHF | TGTGCCAGCAGTGGGCAGAATCAGCCCCAGCATTTT | - | TRBJ1-5 | TRBV2 | -
CASSEPLRSTRNSPLHF | TGTGCCAGCAGTGAACCGCTTCGATCCACTCGGAACTCACCCCTCCACTTT | - | TRBJ1-6 | TRBV6-1 | -
CASSLVLRVDRETQYF | TGTGCCAGCAGCTTAGTACTGAGGGTAGACAGGGAGACCCAGTACTTC | - | TRBJ2-5 | TRBV11-2 | -
CASSQGVTGVSGANVLTF | TGTGCCAGCAGCCAAGGGGTGACAGGGGTCTCTGGGGCCAACGTCCTGACTTTC | - | TRBJ2-6 | TRBV4-2 | TRBD1
CASSFDGGGAYGYTF | TGTGCCAGCAGCTTTGACGGGGGGGGCGCCTATGGCTACACCTTC | - | TRBJ1-2 | TRBV5-5 | -
CASNQKRDTEAFF | TGTGCCAGTAATCAAAAGAGGGACACTGAAGCTTTCTTT | - | TRBJ1-1 | TRBV19 | -
CASSYLTGTYEQYF | TGTGCCAGCAGTTATTTGACAGGCACCTACGAGCAGTACTTC | - | TRBJ2-7 | TRBV6-5 | -
CASSPPDSDRGREGQFF | TGTGCCAGCAGTCCCCCCGATAGCGACAGGGGTAGGGAAGGGCAGTTCTTC | - | TRBJ2-1 | TRBV7-6 | TRBD1
CASSSTGEQYF | TGTGCCAGCAGCTCAACGGGCGAGCAGTACTTC | once | TRBJ2-7 | TRBV13 | -
CASLRSTEAFF | TGTGCCAGTCTGAGGAGCACTGAAGCTTTCTTT | - | TRBJ1-1 | TRBV6-6 | -
CASSRDRGRRETQYF | TGTGCCAGTAGCCGGGACAGGGGGCGCCGGGAGACCCAGTACTTC | - | TRBJ2-5 | TRBV19 | TRBD1
CSVDLVDTQYF | TGCAGCGTTGACTTGGTGGATACGCAGTATTTT | - | TRBJ2-3 | TRBV29-1 | -
CASSVGDRGNYGYTF | TGTGCCAGCAGCGTAGGGGACAGGGGGAACTATGGCTACACCTTC | - | TRBJ1-2 | TRBV9 | TRBD1
CASSILAGGNNEQFF | TGTGCCAGTAGTATTCTAGCGGGGGGAAACAATGAGCAGTTCTTC | - | TRBJ2-1 | TRBV19 | TRBD2
CASSKGRYEQYF | TGTGCCAGCAGCAAGGGGAGGTACGAGCAGTACTTC | - | TRBJ2-7 | TRBV21-1 | -
CAWSLAPQGLREQYF | TGTGCCTGGAGCCTCGCCCCACAGGGTCTACGCGAGCAGTACTTC | - | TRBJ2-7 | TRBV30 | -
CASSIRQGETQYF | TGTGCCAGTAGTATACGGCAGGGCGAGACCCAGTACTTC | - | TRBJ2-5 | TRBV19 | -
CASSELRGSTQYF | TGCGCCAGCAGTGAGTTAAGGGGTTCTACCCAGTACTTC | - | TRBJ2-5 | TRBV10-1 | -
CASSSGRGGNEKLFF | TGTGCCAGCAGTTCCGGAAGGGGAGGGAATGAAAAACTGTTTTTT | - | TRBJ1-4 | TRBV6-5 | -
CASSPIQGALMNTEAFF | TGTGCCAGCTCACCCATACAGGGGGCATTGATGAACACTGAAGCTTTCTTT | - | TRBJ1-1 | TRBV18 | TRBD1
CASSSGLRVELTEAFF | TGTGCCAGCAGTTCTGGTCTCAGGGTCGAACTCACTGAAGCTTTCTTT | - | TRBJ1-1 | TRBV6-5 | -
CASSQDRRETQYF | TGCGCCAGCAGCCAAGATAGAAGAGAGACCCAGTACTTC | - | TRBJ2-5 | TRBV4-3 | -
CASSSFSGNTIYF | TGTGCCAGCAGTTCTTTCAGCGGAAACACCATATATTTT | few | TRBJ1-3 | TRBV2 | -
CASSLGAGLDKNIQYF | TGCGCCAGCAGCTTGGGGGCGGGTTTGGACAAAAACATTCAGTACTTC | - | TRBJ2-4 | TRBV5-1 | -
CASSLGQGDAQPQHF | TGCGCCAGCAGCTTGGGACAGGGGGACGCTCAGCCCCAGCATTTT | few | TRBJ1-5 | TRBV5-1 | TRBD1
CASTWTSEETQYF | TGTGCCAGCACCTGGACTAGCGAAGAGACCCAGTACTTC | - | TRBJ2-5 | TRBV11-2 | TRBD2
CSARGSYNEQFF | TGCAGCGCCCGCGGCAGTTACAATGAGCAGTTCTTC | once | TRBJ2-1 | TRBV29-1 | -
CASSVSGGANEQYF | TGTGCCAGTAGTGTCAGCGGGGGGGCTAACGAGCAGTACTTC | once | TRBJ2-7 | TRBV19 | TRBD2
CASSSTGATLDTQYF | TGCGCCAGCAGCTCGACAGGGGCTACATTGGATACGCAGTATTTT | - | TRBJ2-3 | TRBV5-1 | TRBD1
CASSRDSLSYEQYF | TGCGCCAGCAGTCGAGACAGCCTCTCCTACGAGCAGTACTTC | once | TRBJ2-7 | TRBV5-1 | -
CASSLSPSGNTEAFF | TGTGCCAGCAGCTTATCCCCGTCCGGGAACACTGAAGCTTTCTTT | - | TRBJ1-1 | TRBV7-6 | -
CSVAPSRGTQYF | TGCAGCGTTGCCCCCTCACGAGGTACGCAGTATTTT | once | TRBJ2-3 | TRBV29-1 | -
CASLGQGKPNYGYTF | TGTGCCAGCCTCGGACAGGGAAAACCTAACTATGGCTACACCTTC | - | TRBJ1-2 | TRBV10-3 | TRBD1
CASSATGQPNQPQHF | TGTGCCAGCAGTGCAACCGGACAGCCCAATCAGCCCCAGCATTTT | - | TRBJ1-5 | TRBV25-1 | -
CASSYEGLNTEAFF | TGTGCCAGCAGTTACGAGGGCTTGAACACTGAAGCTTTCTTT | - | TRBJ1-1 | TRBV6-5 | -
CASSLPRGSSEQFF | TGTGCCAGCAGCTTACCCCGAGGGAGTTCGGAGCAGTTCTTC | - | TRBJ2-1 | TRBV7-9 | -
CASSFGRAGTEAFF | TGTGCCAGCAGCTTTGGCAGGGCGGGCACTGAAGCTTTCTTT | - | TRBJ1-1 | TRBV7-9 | -
CASSFSTGGSYEQYF | TGTGCCAGTAGCTTCTCGACGGGCGGATCCTACGAGCAGTACTTC | - | TRBJ2-7 | TRBV19 | -
CASSLSGTNTGELFF | TGCGCCAGCAGCTTGAGCGGGACGAACACCGGGGAGCTGTTTTTT | - | TRBJ2-2 | TRBV5-1 | TRBD2
CASSRQGSYEQYF | TGTGCCAGCAGCCGACAGGGCTCCTACGAGCAGTACTTC | few | TRBJ2-7 | TRBV27 | TRBD1
CASSHYNGGVGNSPLHF | TGTGCCAGCAGCCATTACAACGGAGGGGTTGGGAATTCACCCCTCCACTTT | - | TRBJ1-6 | TRBV7-9 | -
CASSVEVWDRGHEQFF | TGTGCCAGCAGCGTAGAGGTTTGGGACAGGGGTCATGAGCAGTTCTTC | - | TRBJ2-1 | TRBV9 | TRBD1
CASSELGGTGTEAFF | TGTGCCAGCAGTGAATTAGGGGGGACGGGCACTGAAGCTTTCTTT | - | TRBJ1-1 | TRBV6-1 | -
CASSFSGGGRNEQFF | TGTGCCAGCAGCTTTAGCGGGGGGGGGAGAAATGAGCAGTTCTTC | - | TRBJ2-1 | TRBV7-2 | TRBD2
CASSIGEDYGYTF | TGTGCCAGTAGTATAGGGGAGGACTATGGCTACACCTTC | - | TRBJ1-2 | TRBV19 | -
CASSPGQGIGEKLFF | TGTGCCAGCAGCCCCGGACAGGGGATAGGGGAAAAACTGTTTTTT | once | TRBJ1-4 | TRBV14 | TRBD1
CASSTREILTEAFF | TGTGCCAGCAGCACTAGGGAGATTCTCACTGAAGCTTTCTTT | - | TRBJ1-1 | TRBV7-8 | -
CASSERVRDSPLHF | TGTGCCAGCAGTGAAAGGGTTCGGGATTCACCCCTCCACTTT | - | TRBJ1-6 | TRBV6-1 | -
CASSIGQPSSYEQYF | TGCGCCAGCAGCATAGGACAGCCTAGCTCCTACGAGCAGTACTTC | - | TRBJ2-7 | TRBV5-1 | -
CASSHTPPSSYEQYF | TGTGCCAGCAGCCATACCCCACCGAGCTCCTACGAGCAGTACTTC | - | TRBJ2-7 | TRBV14 | -
CASSIGLGNEQFF | TGTGCCAGTAGTATAGGACTCGGCAATGAGCAGTTCTTC | - | TRBJ2-1 | TRBV19 | -
CAWTRPGAEGRMNTEAFF | TGTGCCTGGACCCGACCTGGGGCAGAGGGGAGAATGAACACTGAAGCTTTCTTT | - | TRBJ1-1 | TRBV30 | -
CASSLAETSGYEQFF | TGTGCCAGCAGCTTGGCCGAGACCTCAGGGTATGAGCAGTTCTTC | - | TRBJ2-1 | TRBV5-5 | -